This T cell receptor beta chain was sequenced for a study of cytomegalovirus exposure and HLA in healthy donors. General study results and limits: A few V segments could not be told apart, such as TRBV6-2 and TRBV6-3, and were left out. The study put roughly 160 TCR beta chains on its list as cytomegalovirus-associated. Later analysis showed TCR association rates varying by HLA locus, highest for DRB1 and lowest for HLA-C.

V lost 2 bases to trimming and J lost 4 bases, with 9 bases between them. The germline V gene has CDR1 MNHEY and CDR2 SVGAGI. The CDR3 contains 13 residues. To note about this clone: Its antigen remains unidentified.

Amplification used 60 Vbeta primers and 13 Jbeta primers. The method was immunoSEQ multiplex PCR; TCRdb's version includes in-frame clones alone and lacks a portion of them. The sample consists of hundreds of thousands of clones, 77% of them appearing once. The V gene is TRBV6-5, the J gene TRBJ2-7; possible D gene TRBD1, 6 bases. Sequencing was performed on PBMCs. The source is a woman in her fifties or sixties in good health and CMV-seropositive. CDR3 nucleotides: TGTGCCAGCAGTTACGGGGGCGTTTACGAGCAGTACTTC. It specifies CASSYGGVYEQYF.